The present T cell receptor (beta chain) was sequenced within a study of PD-L1 blockade in urothelial cancer. Study at large: The year 2014 saw patients start atezolizumab, 1,200 mg intravenously every 3 weeks. Chemotherapy regimens numbering 0 to 3 had been given to patients. Males with bladder-origin urothelial cancer constituted about 85% of the roughly 29 patients.

Stated time point: pretreatment peripheral blood. Patients' urothelial carcinoma was locally advanced or metastatic. Using immunoSEQ multiplex PCR, the repertoire was profiled, and TCRdb retains in-frame clones only, with some absent. This sample carries around 50,000 clones, approximately 84% of them seen once, and the ten largest clones take over 1%. The V end lost 3 bases, the J end lost 5 bases, and 7 bases lay between the germline ends. CDR3 length equals 12 residues. Germline CDR1 and CDR2: MDHEN and SYDVKM. The sequences come from PBMCs, collected around atezolizumab (anti-PD-L1) treatment. This receptor was obtained from a man aged 50-59 years with urothelial cancer. This rearrangement joins TRBV28 to TRBJ1-2; D remains unclear. CDR3 protein: CASSLAQYGYTF. DNA for the CDR3: TGTGCCAGCAGTTTGGCTCAGTATGGCTACACCTTC.